Shown below are 6 T cell receptor beta chains from a single sample sequenced in a study of CD8 T cells in ankylosing spondylitis. A single record per CDR3 protein comes from TCRdb applying MiXCR to the 5' RACE reads. The top ten clones hold roughly 36% of a sample with about 17,000 distinct CDR3 sequences, 7.5% to 9.5% of them seen once. Sample: blood. The receptors originated from a male donor with ankylosing spondylitis or in good health (not recorded which).

The sample holds many counts of this clonotype. The chain carries TRBV20-1 and TRBJ2-2, with TRBD2 matching 10 bases. The germline V gene has CDR1 DFQATT and CDR2 SNEGSKA (reference sequence). The CDR3 runs 18 residues. V lost 0 bases to trimming and J lost 6 bases; unmatched junction nucleotides: 13. The CDR3 reads CSARDLGLAGDWSGELFF. CDR3 nucleotide sequence: TGCAGTGCTAGAGATTTGGGGCTAGCGGGAGATTGGTCCGGGGAGCTGTTTTTT.

In its sample, this clonotype was seen many times. The J gene is TRBJ2-3, the V gene TRBV12-3 or TRBV12-4, with 9 bases fitting TRBD1. V was clipped by 8 bases and J by 3 bases; unmatched bases: 0. The CDR3 has 12 amino acids. The CDR3 nucleotides read TGTGCCAGCGACAGGGGGACAGATACGCAGTATTTT. Translating gives CASDRGTDTQYF.

The rearrangement joins TRBV7-2 to TRBJ2-4, with D perhaps TRBD1 or TRBD2 (6 bases each). The ends were cut back, 1 base at V and 0 bases at J, with 7 bases in the middle. This CDR3 has 15 residues. Germline V gene lookup returns CDR1 SGHTA and CDR2 FQGNSA. The CDR3 region is CASSLGGAAKNIQYF. DNA of the CDR3: TGTGCCAGCAGCTTAGGGGGGGCAGCCAAAAACATTCAGTACTTC.

The chain recombines TRBV7-6 with TRBJ1-6; 7 positions match TRBD1. V dropped 1 base and J dropped 8; count of bases not matched to a gene: 5. Per the germline V gene, CDR1 is SGHVS and CDR2 is FNYEAQ. The CDR3 has 15 amino acids. CDR3 loop: CASSLGQGGDSPLHF. The CDR3, as DNA: TGTGCCAGCAGCTTAGGACAGGGAGGGGATTCACCCCTCCACTTT. Filled out from reference TRBV7-6 and TRBJ1-6, the complete variable domain reads GAGVSQSPRYKVTKRGQDVALRCDPISGHVSLYWYRQALGQGPEFLTYFNYEAQQDKSGLPNDRFSAERPEGSISTLTIQRTEQRDSAMYRCASSLGQGGDSPLHFGNGTRLTVT.

This clonotype was recorded at least ten times. The gene calls are TRBV15 and TRBJ1-2; no definite D call. The ends were cut back, 3 bases at V and 9 bases at J, with 20 bases in the middle. The germline gives CDR1 LNHNV, CDR2 YYDKDF (reference sequence). This CDR3 contains 15 residues. CDR3 DNA sequence: TGTGCCACCAGCAGCGCTCTAGCGGTCCCTAGGAGCTACACCTTC. As protein: CATSSALAVPRSYTF.

This clonotype was counted between two and nine times. The chain recombines TRBV20-1 with TRBJ2-3; unclear D gene. V gave up 8 bases and J gave up 0 bases, with 12 bases separating them. CDR3 length equals 13 residues. Germline V gene data show CDR1 as DFQATT and CDR2 as SNEGSKA (reference sequence). CDR3 coding DNA: TGCAGTCCCACCAGGTCTAGCACAGATACGCAGTATTTT. Protein product: CSPTRSSTDTQYF.